This paragraph covers one T cell receptor (beta chain) sequence. The antigen is undetermined. Clones were read by immunoSEQ multiplex PCR, and TCRdb kept only the in-frame ones, dropping some. Of roughly 71,000 clones listed, approximately 87% are singletons. These data are taken from a study of T cells in localized non-small cell lung cancer. Study results and caveats: The appearance of a median 57 of the top 100 tumor clones was seen in adjacent lung. Longer overall survival associated with higher blood T cell density; shorter survival with higher adjacent-lung clonality.

The sequenced sample was peripheral blood, obtained before any cancer treatment. The receptor's source is a male donor aged 60 or older with stage III squamous cell lung carcinoma.

As DNA, the CDR3 is TGTGCCAGTAGTATTGTCCGGGATGCGGGAAACACCATATATTTT. Amino acids: CASSIVRDAGNTIYF. V is TRBV19 and J is TRBJ1-3; no firm D call. CDR3 length: 15 residues. Germline V lookup: CDR1 LNHDA, CDR2 SQIVND (reference sequence). V was pared by 3 bases and J by 4 bases, with 13 bases between.